The 14 T cell receptor beta chains below come from one sample, sequenced in a study of blood T cell repertoires in COVID-19. Generated by immunoSEQ multiplex PCR, the TCRdb table keeps only in-frame clones and is missing some. The data hold under 85,000 clones, with almost 90% observed a single time. Sequenced sample: peripheral blood. These receptor sequences come from a man aged 50-60 years with acute or convalescent COVID-19.

V and J are TRBV11-2 and TRBJ2-1, with 10 nucleotides matching TRBD2. Germline CDR1 SGHAT, CDR2 FQNNGV. Trimming cost V 5 bases and J 7 bases; bases outside gene matches: 11. The CDR3 loop spans 16 amino acids. The CDR3 region has the DNA TGTGCCAGCAGCAGTCCCGGGACTAGCGTTCGGAATGAGCAGTTCTTC. Amino acid sequence: CASSSPGTSVRNEQFF.

The rearrangement joins TRBV9 to TRBJ1-5; no clear D. This CDR3 has 15 amino acids. The V gene's germline CDR1 is SGDLS and CDR2 YYNGEE. Trimming stripped 0 bases from V and 1 base from J, with 8 bases between. CDR3 loop: CASSVGGLSNQPQHF. The DNA for the CDR3 is TGTGCCAGCAGCGTAGGCGGACTGAGCAATCAGCCCCAGCATTTT.

The chain combines TRBV18 with TRBJ1-5, with TRBD1 identical over 7 bases. The germline V gene has CDR1 KGHSH and CDR2 LQKENI. The CDR3 spans 16 residues. The V gene end was trimmed by 5 bases and the J gene end by 0 bases; junction bases not matched to a gene: 7. CDR3 sequence: CASSRETGSSNQPQHF. The CDR3 DNA follows: TGTGCCAGCTCAAGGGAGACAGGGTCTAGCAATCAGCCCCAGCATTTT.

The chain carries TRBV27 and TRBJ1-1, with D perhaps TRBD1 (6 bases). This CDR3 is built from 15 residues. V shed 6 bases and J shed 3 bases, with 17 bases lying between them. Per the germline V gene, CDR1 is MNHEY and CDR2 is SMNVEV (reference sequence). CDR3 sequence: CASSKGQGFYTEAFF. CDR3 coding DNA: TGTGCCAGCAGCAAAGGGCAGGGGTTCTACACTGAAGCTTTCTTT.

The CDR3 DNA reads as TGTGCCACTAAGGAGGGGGACTACGATGGGTCACCCCTCCACTTT. This encodes CATKEGDYDGSPLHF. The V and J genes are TRBV19 and TRBJ1-6; maybe TRBD1 (6 bases). This CDR3 is 15 amino acids long. The germline V gene encodes CDR1 LNHDA and CDR2 SQIVND (reference sequence). Trimming removed 10 bases from V and 10 bases from J, with 23 bases in between.

The chain employs TRBV27 and TRBJ2-7; 7 bases are a match to TRBD2. Germline values: CDR1 MNHEY, CDR2 SMNVEV (reference sequence). The CDR3 contains 13 residues. Trimming removed 6 bases from V and 6 bases from J; junction bases left unmatched: 8. CDR3: CASSAGLVPEQYF. Here the CDR3 DNA reads TGTGCCAGCAGCGCCGGACTAGTCCCCGAGCAGTACTTC.

The chain combines TRBV27 with TRBJ2-7; TRBD1 is a possible D gene (5 bases). Germline CDR1 MNHEY, CDR2 SMNVEV (reference sequence). Between the trimmed V and J ends, which lost 0 bases and 3 bases, there was a span of 9 bases. This CDR3 is 14 amino acids long. CDR3 protein: CASSLSSGIYEQYF. The CDR3 region has the DNA TGTGCCAGCAGTTTATCGTCAGGGATCTACGAGCAGTACTTC.

The rearrangement joins TRBV15 to TRBJ2-5, with TRBD2 as a possible D gene (6 bases). Trimming shortened V by 1 base and J by 4 bases, and 13 bases separated the two germline ends. This CDR3 has 15 residues. Germline lookup yields CDR1 LNHNV and CDR2 YYDKDF (reference sequence). CDR3 sequence (DNA): TGTGCCACCAGCAGAGCGGGACTCGGCACAGAGACCCAGTACTTC. Translating gives CATSRAGLGTETQYF.

This clone was found once. V usage is TRBV10-1 and J usage is TRBJ1-1, with no clear D. V dropped 5 bases and J dropped 4 bases, with 8 bases sitting between them. CDR1 WNHNN and CDR2 SYGVQD come from the germline V gene (reference sequence). The CDR3 contains 12 residues. CDR3 sequence (DNA): TGCGCCAGCAGTCCCGAGGGCACTGAAGCTTTCTTT. Translated, it gives CASSPEGTEAFF.

The chain carries TRBV19 and TRBJ1-2; 12 bases are a match to TRBD1. There are 17 residues in the CDR3. The V and J ends lost 3 bases and 2 bases, in that order; junction bases with no gene match: 7. Germline lookup yields CDR1 LNHDA and CDR2 SQIVND (reference sequence). CDR3: CASSISRGTGGNYGYTF. CDR3 bases: TGTGCCAGTAGTATTTCAAGGGGGACAGGGGGCAACTATGGCTACACCTTC.

This chain connects TRBV10-3 to TRBJ2-7; TRBD2 aligns across 9 bases. Germline CDR1 reads ENHRY; CDR2 reads SYGVKD. This CDR3 is 18 amino acids long. V gave up 4 bases and J gave up 0 bases; unmatched junction bases: 13. This chain's CDR3 is CAISGGAASGITSYEQYF. The CDR3, as DNA: TGTGCCATCAGTGGCGGGGCGGCTAGCGGGATTACCTCCTACGAGCAGTACTTC.

This chain joins TRBV11-3 and TRBJ2-5; 8 bases are a match to TRBD1. Germline assignment: CDR1 SGHNT and CDR2 YENEEA. The length of the CDR3 is 13 residues. Germline trimming cut 6 bases from V and 3 bases from J; bases unmatched to any gene: 3. The CDR3 DNA reads as TGTGCCAGCAGAAACAGGGGGAAAGAGACCCAGTACTTC. It is translated as CASRNRGKETQYF.

This clone was seen more than once but under ten times. The chain uses TRBV15 and TRBJ1-5, with D hard to call. V dropped 0 bases and J dropped 6 bases, with 9 bases sitting between them. The germline V gene has CDR1 LNHNV and CDR2 YYDKDF (reference sequence). The CDR3 sequence is 14 residues long. CDR3: CATSRDRGSQPQHF. CDR3 nucleotides: TGTGCCACCAGCAGAGACCGGGGAAGTCAGCCCCAGCATTTT.

The V call is TRBV20-1, the J call TRBJ1-5; D is unclear. In germline, CDR1 is DFQATT, CDR2 SNEGSKA (reference sequence). This CDR3 is 18 amino acids long. The V end was cut by 3 bases, the J end by 3 bases, with 24 bases between. The chain's CDR3 is CSASPIPASEESNQPQHF. In DNA form, the CDR3 reads TGCAGTGCTAGTCCCATACCCGCGAGCGAGGAGTCCAATCAGCCCCAGCATTTT.